These 9 T cell receptor beta chains were sequenced from one sample in a study of identifying expanded T cells in peripheral blood. Repertoires were generated with immunoSEQ multiplex PCR, while TCRdb's copy carries only in-frame clones and drops some. The sample carries about 91,000 clones, about 88% recorded once. The sequenced sample was blood. The origin of the receptors is a person aged 18 to 75 in good health.

The rearrangement joins TRBV4-3 to TRBJ2-2; 8 bases fit TRBD1. Germline V gene lookup returns CDR1 LGHNA and CDR2 YSLEER. The CDR3 contains 18 residues. V lost 0 bases to trimming and J lost 0 bases; unmatched junction nucleotides: 6. The CDR3 nucleotides are TGCGCCAGCAGCCAAGACCCAGGGGGCTTGACGAACACCGGGGAGCTGTTTTTT. Its protein product is CASSQDPGGLTNTGELFF.

The chain is built from TRBV5-1 and TRBJ2-7; D may be TRBD1 (5 bases). V gave up 2 bases and J gave up 5 bases, with 14 bases separating them. Germline CDR1 and CDR2: SGHRS and YFSETQ. The length of the CDR3 is 14 residues. CDR3 DNA: TGCGCCAGCAGCTTAGTGGACAAAGTCCACGAGCAGTACTTC. Residues: CASSLVDKVHEQYF.

The table lists this clone with a count of one. The chain carries TRBV7-7 and TRBJ2-2, with D possibly TRBD1 on 6 matching bases. Germline CDR1 is SSHAT and CDR2 is FNYEAQ (reference sequence). Trimming removed 11 bases from V and 9 bases from J, with 13 bases in between. This CDR3 comprises 11 residues. The CDR3 region is CAVQGRRELFF. As DNA, the CDR3 is TGTGCCGTCCAGGGGCGGAGGGAGCTGTTTTTT.

The rearrangement links TRBV9 to TRBJ2-2; 9 bases match TRBD2. CDR3 length: 16 amino acids. Germline V gene lookup returns CDR1 SGDLS and CDR2 YYNGEE. With 6 bases clipped from V and 4 bases from J, the junction kept 10 bases outside the gene matches. CDR3 amino acids: CASNFGGGASTGELFF. The CDR3 DNA sequence: TGTGCCAGCAACTTTGGCGGGGGGGCCAGCACCGGGGAGCTGTTTTTT.

The chain couples TRBV2 to TRBJ2-5; weak D call: TRBD1 (5 bases). The CDR3 is 15 amino acids. The V end lost 0 bases, the J end lost 2 bases, and 10 bases lay between the germline ends. Germline CDR1 SNHLY, CDR2 FYNNEI. This CDR3 is CASSEARTSQETQYF. As DNA, the CDR3 is TGTGCCAGCAGTGAAGCTCGGACATCACAAGAGACCCAGTACTTC.

This chain joins TRBV15 and TRBJ2-1; 7 nucleotides align to TRBD1. This CDR3 region has 16 residues. V gave up 0 bases and J gave up 7 bases; unmatched junction bases: 9. CDR1 and CDR2 (germline): LNHNV, YYDKDF (reference sequence). The CDR3 spells CATSRETGWASNEQFF. The CDR3 nucleotides are TGTGCCACCAGCAGAGAGACAGGGTGGGCCTCAAATGAGCAGTTCTTC.

In DNA, the CDR3 is TGTGCCAGCAGCAATAGCGGGGGTTCCTACGAGCAGTACTTC. Translated, it gives CASSNSGGSYEQYF. The chain links TRBV2 to TRBJ2-7, with 9 positions matching TRBD2. V dropped 6 bases and J dropped 1; count of bases not matched to a gene: 4. The CDR3 is 14 residues long. From germline, CDR1 is SNHLY and CDR2 FYNNEI.

This chain uses TRBV11-2 with TRBJ2-2; D unclear. The CDR3 sequence is 14 residues long. Germline CDR1 and CDR2: SGHAT and FQNNGV. V lost 0 bases and J 1 base, leaving 3 bases between the germline ends. The CDR3 DNA follows: TGTGCCAGCAGCTTAGACGGGAACACCGGGGAGCTGTTTTTT. Translation: CASSLDGNTGELFF.

The chain couples TRBV6-6 to TRBJ2-1, with D unclear. The CDR3 is 12 residues long. V was clipped by 2 bases and J by 7 bases, with 6 bases between them. Germline V gene lookup returns CDR1 MNHNY and CDR2 SVGAGI (reference sequence). The chain's CDR3 is CASSYPMNEQFF. The CDR3, as DNA: TGTGCCAGCAGTTACCCGATGAATGAGCAGTTCTTC.